The text below deals with one T cell receptor (beta chain). Its antigen is currently unknown. The sample originates from a study of cytomegalovirus exposure and HLA in healthy donors. J gave up 2 bases and V 7 bases, and 5 bases lay outside the gene matches. The germline CDR1 and CDR2 sequences are MDHEN and SYDVKM. This CDR3 has 14 amino acids. Overall study findings and caveats: Rates of TCR association differed by HLA locus in a later analysis, with DRB1 highest and HLA-C lowest. Previously analyzed data showed that most TCR beta V segments were productive at a frequency of about 90% or about 30%.

The primer mix had 60 Vbeta and 13 Jbeta primers. Here immunoSEQ multiplex PCR was the method, and the copy in TCRdb shows in-frame clones only, minus some. Among some 190,000 clones listed, approximately 86% were seen once. The chain joins TRBV28 to TRBJ1-5; 7 nucleotides align to TRBD1. This TCR was recovered from a boy aged 2-15 years in good health and CMV-seronegative. Sequencing input: PBMCs. The DNA for the CDR3 is TGTGCCAGCATCAGGGACAGCGGCAATCAGCCCCAGCATTTT. It specifies CASIRDSGNQPQHF.